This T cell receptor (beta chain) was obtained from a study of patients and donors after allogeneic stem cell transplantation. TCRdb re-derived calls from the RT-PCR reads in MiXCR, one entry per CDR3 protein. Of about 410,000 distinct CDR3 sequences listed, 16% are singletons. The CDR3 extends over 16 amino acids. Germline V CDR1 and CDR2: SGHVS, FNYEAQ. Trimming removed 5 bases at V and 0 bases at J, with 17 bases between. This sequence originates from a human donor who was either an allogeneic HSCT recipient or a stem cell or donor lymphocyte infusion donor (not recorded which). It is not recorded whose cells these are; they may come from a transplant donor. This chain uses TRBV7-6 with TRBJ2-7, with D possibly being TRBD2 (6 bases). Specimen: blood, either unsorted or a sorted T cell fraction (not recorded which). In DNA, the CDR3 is TGTGCCAGCAGCCCTCAGGAGGGCCAGGGCTCCTACGAGCAGTACTTC. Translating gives CASSPQEGQGSYEQYF. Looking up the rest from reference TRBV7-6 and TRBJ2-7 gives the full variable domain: GAGVSQSPRYKVTKRGQDVALRCDPISGHVSLYWYRQALGQGPEFLTYFNYEAQQDKSGLPNDRFSAERPEGSISTLTIQRTEQRDSAMYRCASSPQEGQGSYEQYFGPGTRLTVT.